This T cell receptor (beta chain) was obtained from a study of shared clonotypes between healthy human individuals. Study at large: Researchers assigned three CD4 naive, three CD4 memory, two CD8 naive and one CD8 memory plate to each donor.

The assay was immunoSEQ multiplex PCR, and TCRdb's table has in-frame clones only and misses some. The data hold approximately 2,300,000 clones, with around 90% observed a single time. CDR1 is LNHDA and CDR2 is SQIVND in the germline V gene (reference sequence). The CDR3 spans 15 residues. V was trimmed by 2 bases and J by 0 bases, leaving 7 bases between them. This TCR derives from a man between 18 and 35 years old in good health. Some clones in this sample may be carry-over from other donors' samples. The chain combines TRBV19 with TRBJ2-2; D remains unclear. Sequencing was done on a sample of naive CD4+ T cells from PBMCs. Subset noted: CD45RA+ positively selected. The CDR3 loop is CASSISDANTGELFF. The CDR3 coding sequence is TGTGCCAGTAGTATAAGTGATGCGAACACCGGGGAGCTGTTTTTT. The complete variable domain, with remaining parts taken from reference TRBV19 and TRBJ2-2, reads DGGITQSPKYLFRKEGQNVTLSCEQNLNHDAMYWYRQDPGQGLRLIYYSQIVNDFQKGDIAEGYSVSREKKESFPLTVTSAQKNPTAFYLCASSISDANTGELFFGEGSRLTVL.